The entry below describes one T cell receptor beta chain. Its antigen is currently unknown. This entry comes from a study of CD8+ T cells in alopecia areata. The study's findings and limits: Affected scalp, especially in alopecia totalis/universalis, had a higher clonality than normal scalp did.

This CDR3 has 13 residues. Germline CDR1 reads LGHNA; CDR2 reads YSLEER. The V end was cut by 0 bases, the J end by 7 bases, with 9 bases between. Extracted RNA was reverse transcribed, and the resulting cDNA served as sequencing template. The method was immunoSEQ multiplex PCR; TCRdb's version includes in-frame clones alone and lacks a portion of them. This table has 160,000 or so clones, about 51% appearing once. The clonotype originates from a human donor with alopecia areata. The input for sequencing was CD8+ T cells sorted from blood, taken at week 0. The rearrangement links TRBV4-3 to TRBJ1-2; a weak D match, TRBD1 (5 bases). The CDR3 loop is CASSQDWGSGYTF. CDR3 in DNA: TGCGCCAGCAGCCAAGATTGGGGGAGTGGCTACACCTTC.